The source of this T cell receptor beta chain is a study of identical twins. As for this clonotype: Its antigen is as yet unknown.

Overall study findings and caveats: Twins' excess sharing was less marked for out-of-frame beta sequences. Alpha sequences out of frame and shared by twins had excess low generation probability. Models underestimated how often monozygotic twins shared out-of-frame TCR alpha.

TCRdb reprocessed the 5' RACE reads with MiXCR, giving one entry per CDR3 protein. The table shows about 720,000 distinct CDR3 sequences, with over 8.5% occurring only once. These data were likewise used in another study, on yellow fever vaccine responses in identical twins.

The TCR comes from a woman aged 18-29 years in good health. Sequences were obtained from PBMCs.

DNA for the CDR3: TGTGCCAGCAGCCCCTCCTTAGCGGGAGATGGGGGCTCCTACAATGAGCAGTTCTTC. Amino acid sequence: CASSPSLAGDGGSYNEQFF. V is TRBV6-2 or TRBV6-3 and J is TRBJ2-1, with 9 bases matching TRBD2. V shed 6 bases and J 0 bases; nucleotides not matched to a gene: 15. Germline V gene lookup returns CDR1 MNHEY and CDR2 SVGEGT. This CDR3 region has 19 residues.